This entry features one T cell receptor (beta chain) sequence. What antigen it recognizes has not been identified. No qualities accompany the bases; no much larger clone lies one base away. The data belong to a study of PD-1 blockade in classical Hodgkin lymphoma (dated by TCRdb to between 2020 and 2021). For the study in its entirety: Nivolumab dosing was 3 mg/kg intravenously every 2 weeks, continuing until either disease progression or unacceptable toxicity. The study used TCR beta sequencing and CyTOF to define a peripheral blood immune signature of response to PD-1 blockade in classical Hodgkin lymphoma. Study-wide conclusions, independent of this receptor: Diversity was lower in patients who began nivolumab less than 1 year after ASCT, so these patients were left out of later analyses to avoid confounding by immune reconstitution. Baseline diversity similar to that of newly diagnosed patients was observed in trial patients achieving complete response, whereas significantly lower diversity was observed in partial responders and progressors. The study was limited to a single clinical trial cohort, and causes of repertoire differences, possibly disease activity or prior therapy, remained undefined. Baseline TCR diversity was reported to be lower in newly diagnosed patients than in healthy donors, and even lower in relapsed/refractory patients. CD4+ but not CD8+ TCR diversity rose significantly by C4D1 (p=0.0027 vs p=0.16), most apparent in complete responders (p=0.02).

The CDR3, cysteine through phenylalanine, is 16 amino acids long. Kept here is only the CDR3 DNA, which spans 48 bases and is read in frame from base 1. The V and J ends are trimmed by 7 bases and 3 bases, leaving 19 bases between them. Taken from the germline V gene (reference sequence), the CDR1 and CDR2 loops are LNHDA and SQIVND. The time point label, read with the paper, signifies: cycle 4 day 1 (C4D1), after around six weeks of nivolumab. Every trial patient had relapsed after autologous stem cell transplantation, and cohorts A, B and C differed in prior brentuximab vedotin exposure. Using a Miltenyi CD4+ T cell isolation kit, CD4+ T cells were purified from thawed PBMCs through magnetic negative selection. The trial cohort comprised about 60 patients with relapsed/refractory classical Hodgkin lymphoma whose best overall responses were complete response, partial response or progressive disease. In the multi-cohort phase II CheckMate 205 trial, trial patients received single-agent nivolumab. An independent review committee assessed best overall response by applying the 2007 International Working Group response criteria. Trial PBMCs were collected just before the start of nivolumab (C1D1) and during therapy at cycle 2 day 1 and cycle 4 day 1. Peripheral blood was collected in 8 mL Vacutainer Cell Preparation Tubes, from which PBMCs were isolated by centrifugation and then cryopreserved. Purified CD4+ and CD8+ fractions were prepared only for cases where an additional PBMC sample was available. Magnetically labelled cells were removed on LS columns in a quadroMACS separator, and the flow-through was retained as the purified fraction.

The Qiagen DNeasy kit was used to extract genomic DNA from unsorted PBMCs and from the negatively selected CD4+ and CD8+ fractions. Amplification of TCR beta CDR3 regions was done by immunoSEQ multiplex PCR with primers that anneal to V and J segments. A synthetic immune receptor repertoire was used to minimize amplification bias, and any remaining bias was removed computationally after sequencing. As for how the authors treated the data: Repertoire diversity was quantified as the Shannon entropy index using custom Python scripts. Unsorted, CD4+ and CD8+ repertoires were analyzed separately, except for combined analyses in which CD4+ and CD8+ sequences were merged in silico. Clonal expansion was defined as a frequency increase of at least 2-fold after treatment compared with C1D1, and clones undetected at baseline were assigned a pseudocount of 0.5. Clones with 0 or 1 copy at C1D1 were defined as singleton clones, while clones with 2 or more copies were defined as non-singleton clones. Clones expanded in unsorted samples were annotated as CD4+, CD8+ or unknown by matching protein sequences in sorted samples from the same patient. Wilcoxon tests were applied to paired samples to test diversity changes from C1D1 to C4D1. The source is immuneACCESS, and TCRdb retained only in-frame sequences with V and J called. Part of the clones is not carried over; for the studies checked, unresolved V genes explain less than half of this, and the remainder is unexplained. Clone size and V and J calls were adopted from that table, with D and trimming inferred from the DNA. Counted in this sample were fewer than 35,000 clones; about 80% of them appeared once. The ten largest clones capture approximately 0.88% of the sample.

The starting material was CD4+ T cells from blood, obtained before the fourth cycle of nivolumab. This chain is built from TRBV19 and TRBJ1-3, with TRBD1 perhaps the D gene, on 6 matching bases. The clonotype was recovered from a human donor with classical Hodgkin lymphoma. The CDR3 corresponds to CASNDRDIQLGNTIYF. The sequenced DNA is TGTGCCAGTAACGACCGGGACATACAGCTTGGAAACACCATATATTTT.